What follows are 20 T cell receptor beta chains derived from one specimen sequenced in a study of blood T cell repertoires in COVID-19. Only in-frame clones appear in the TCRdb table, and some are missing; sequencing was by immunoSEQ multiplex PCR. The table shows some 300,000 clones, with around 89% occurring only once. What was sequenced was peripheral blood. The receptor set was obtained from a woman between 45 and 60 years old with COVID-19, enrolled during active disease.

V and J are TRBV7-2 and TRBJ1-3; a weak D match, TRBD1 (6 bases). Trimming removed 1 base from V and 3 bases from J, with 16 bases in between. Germline V gene sequence: CDR1 SGHTA, CDR2 FQGNSA. The length of the CDR3 is 17 residues. Here the CDR3 reads CASSLVFGGLSGNTIYF. In DNA form, the CDR3 reads TGTGCCAGCAGCTTAGTATTCGGGGGGCTAAGTGGAAACACCATATATTTT.

The V and J genes are TRBV5-6 and TRBJ1-4, with 9 nucleotides matching TRBD1. V shed 4 bases, J shed 8 bases, and the junction held 9 bases outside the gene matches. The germline V gene encodes CDR1 SGHDT and CDR2 YYEEEE. This CDR3 spans 15 amino acids. The CDR3 DNA reads as TGTGCCAGCAGCGGGGAGGGACAGGGATCCGAAAAACTGTTTTTT. It translates to CASSGEGQGSEKLFF.

This clone showed up just once. V is TRBV27 and J is TRBJ2-3; 13 bases map to TRBD2. V gave up 0 bases and J gave up 0 bases; unmatched junction bases: 12. CDR1 is MNHEY, CDR2 SMNVEV, per germline (reference sequence). This CDR3 comprises 21 residues. The CDR3 DNA is TGTGCCAGCAGTTTATCGAGGAGCCTGGGACTAGCGGGAAGAAGCACAGATACGCAGTATTTT. Translated: CASSLSRSLGLAGRSTDTQYF.

The CDR3 DNA reads as TGCAGCGTCTCCTTGACAGGGGATTTGGATACGCAGTATTTT. Translating gives CSVSLTGDLDTQYF. V usage is TRBV29-1 and J usage is TRBJ2-3, with 8 bases aligning to TRBD1. V was pared by 6 bases and J by 6 bases, with 11 bases of the junction left unmatched. Germline values: CDR1 SQVTM, CDR2 ANQGSEA. CDR3 length equals 14 residues.

V usage is TRBV27 and J usage is TRBJ2-7, with TRBD1 matching over 9 bases. Germline lookup yields CDR1 MNHEY and CDR2 SMNVEV (reference sequence). The CDR3 is 15 residues long. V lost 2 bases and J lost 2; bases outside the gene matches: 4. The CDR3 loop is CASSLVGTGTYEQYF. The CDR3 DNA is TGTGCCAGCAGTTTAGTAGGGACAGGGACCTACGAGCAGTACTTC.

CDR3 protein: CASSLGASGRVNNEQFF. The CDR3 DNA is TGCGCCAGCAGCTTGGGTGCCAGCGGGAGGGTGAACAATGAGCAGTTCTTC. The chain couples TRBV5-1 to TRBJ2-1; TRBD2 matches 10 bases. Per germline, CDR1 SGHRS and CDR2 YFSETQ. After removal of 0 bases from V and 5 bases from J, the junction contained 8 bases not matched to a gene. This CDR3 region has 17 residues. Supplemented by reference TRBV5-1 and TRBJ2-1, the full variable domain reads KAGVTQTPRYLIKTRGQQVTLSCSPISGHRSVSWYQQTPGQGLQFLFEYFSETQRNKGNFPGRFSGRQFSNSRSEMNVSTLELGDSALYLCASSLGASGRVNNEQFFGPGTRLTVL.

The rearrangement joins TRBV19 to TRBJ1-2, with D possibly TRBD1 on 6 matching bases. The germline CDR1 and CDR2 sequences are LNHDA and SQIVND (reference sequence). Trimming shortened V by 6 bases and J by 3 bases, and 20 bases separated the two germline ends. The CDR3 has 16 residues. The CDR3 nucleotides read TGTGCCAGTAGAAAAGGGGATACAGGGCTTGACTATGGCTACACCTTC. Residues: CASRKGDTGLDYGYTF.

The V and J genes are TRBV5-1 and TRBJ2-5; D perhaps matches TRBD2 (6 bases). Germline CDR1 and CDR2: SGHRS and YFSETQ. The CDR3 sequence is 15 residues long. The germline V and J ends were trimmed by 0 bases and 4 bases, with 13 bases remaining between them. This chain's CDR3 is CASSLDIWGGETQYF. Here the CDR3 DNA reads TGCGCCAGCAGCTTGGATATTTGGGGAGGAGAGACCCAGTACTTC. The entire variable domain, with the rest obtained from reference TRBV5-1 and TRBJ2-5, is as follows: KAGVTQTPRYLIKTRGQQVTLSCSPISGHRSVSWYQQTPGQGLQFLFEYFSETQRNKGNFPGRFSGRQFSNSRSEMNVSTLELGDSALYLCASSLDIWGGETQYFGPGTRLLVL.

The chain links TRBV13 to TRBJ1-2; unclear D gene. Trimming pared 3 bases from V and 8 bases from J, leaving 16 bases between. CDR3 length equals 14 residues. CDR1 and CDR2 (germline): PRHDT, FYEKMQ (reference sequence). The CDR3: CASSFPSAGGGYTF. The CDR3 DNA reads as TGTGCCAGCAGCTTCCCCTCTGCGGGCGGGGGCTACACCTTC.

The chain is built from TRBV10-1 and TRBJ1-1; D gene uncertain. The CDR3 length is 15 residues. Germline CDR1 reads WNHNN; CDR2 reads SYGVQD (reference sequence). V lost 3 bases, J lost 1 base, and 12 bases lay in between. The CDR3 DNA follows: TGCGCCAGCAGTGATGGTTCGGAGAGGAACACTGAAGCTTTCTTT. Encoded protein: CASSDGSERNTEAFF.

This clone was seen a handful of times. The chain couples TRBV19 to TRBJ1-2; 8 positions agree with TRBD1. V was clipped by 4 bases and J by 2 bases; unmatched bases: 3. Germline V CDR1 and CDR2: LNHDA, SQIVND (reference sequence). The CDR3 spans 14 residues. CDR3 in DNA: TGTGCCAGTAGTAGCCAGGGGGCCAACTATGGCTACACCTTC. Translation gives CASSSQGANYGYTF.

The chain has TRBV11-3 and TRBJ2-5, with TRBD2 matching 10 bases. CDR3 length: 14 amino acids. The germline gives CDR1 SGHNT, CDR2 YENEEA. V gave up 4 bases and J gave up 4 bases; unmatched junction bases: 3. CDR3 nucleotides: TGTGCCAGCAGCTCCTTAGCGGGAGGAGAGACCCAGTACTTC. Translating gives CASSSLAGGETQYF.

The CDR3 sequence: CATSRDPPGDTEAFF. As DNA, the CDR3 is TGTGCCACCAGCAGAGATCCCCCGGGTGACACTGAAGCTTTCTTT. The gene calls are TRBV15 and TRBJ1-1; D gene uncertain. With 0 bases removed from V and 3 bases from J, the gap between germline ends came to 11 bases. The germline gives CDR1 LNHNV, CDR2 YYDKDF (reference sequence). The CDR3 extends over 15 amino acids. Full variable domain (outside the CDR3, taken from reference TRBV15 and TRBJ1-1): DAMVIQNPRYQVTQFGKPVTLSCSQTLNHNVMYWYQQKSSQAPKLLFHYYDKDFNNEADTPDNFQSRRPNTSFCFLDIRSPGLGDTAMYLCATSRDPPGDTEAFFGQGTRLTVV.

Points on this clone: This specimen includes other DNA sequences encoding the same CDR3. The rearrangement joins TRBV7-9 to TRBJ2-7; D might be TRBD2 (6 bases). This CDR3 comprises 14 residues. V dropped 1 base and J dropped 3 bases, with 10 bases sitting between them. The germline V gene has CDR1 SEHNR and CDR2 FQNEAQ (reference sequence). This chain's CDR3 is CASSLGTGVYEQYF. Written as DNA, the CDR3 is TGTGCCAGCAGCTTAGGGACGGGAGTCTACGAGCAGTACTTC.

The rearrangement links TRBV2 to TRBJ1-2, with D perhaps TRBD1 (5 bases). Germline assignment: CDR1 SNHLY and CDR2 FYNNEI. The CDR3 runs to 13 residues. With 2 bases removed from V and 4 bases from J, the gap between germline ends came to 8 bases. CDR3: CASSERGPYGYTF. CDR3 nucleotides: TGTGCCAGCAGTGAAAGGGGTCCCTATGGCTACACCTTC. Supplemented by reference TRBV2 and TRBJ1-2, the full variable domain reads EPEVTQTPSHQVTQMGQEVILRCVPISNHLYFYWYRQILGQKVEFLVSFYNNEISEKSEIFDDQFSVERPDGSNFTLKIRSTKLEDSAMYFCASSERGPYGYTFGSGTRLTVV.

The chain recombines TRBV7-6 with TRBJ2-7, with a weak D call TRBD2 (6 bases). CDR3 size: 13 residues. V lost 0 bases and J lost 6, with 9 bases in between. CDR1 and CDR2 (germline): SGHVS, FNYEAQ. The CDR3, as DNA: TGTGCCAGCAGCTTAGCGGGAGCGGGCGAGCAGTACTTC. Its protein product is CASSLAGAGEQYF.

This clone was recorded a few times. The V and J genes are TRBV3-1 (or the pseudogene TRBV3-2) and TRBJ2-2; 10 bases fit TRBD2. Germline trimming cut 4 bases from V and 4 bases from J; bases unmatched to any gene: 9. This CDR3 spans 17 amino acids. The germline V gene has CDR1 LGHDT and CDR2 YNNKEL (reference sequence). The CDR3 DNA reads TGTGCCAGCAGCCGCCTCGGATTAGCGGGAGGCACCGGGGAGCTGTTTTTT. It is translated as CASSRLGLAGGTGELFF.

This chain links TRBV10-3 with TRBJ2-1; 11 bases agree with TRBD2. CDR3 length equals 14 residues. Germline CDR1 ENHRY, CDR2 SYGVKD. With V trimmed by 4 bases and J by 8 bases, 4 bases remained unmatched. Here the CDR3 DNA reads TGTGCCATCAGTGCACTAGCGGGGGTGGATGAGCAGTTCTTC. It translates to CAISALAGVDEQFF.

The genes are TRBV29-1 and TRBJ2-2, with 7 bases fitting TRBD1. Germline values: CDR1 SQVTM, CDR2 ANQGSEA. J lost 4 bases, V lost 6 bases, and 2 bases had no gene match. This CDR3 has 12 amino acids. CDR3 DNA: TGCAGCGTCAGACAGGGCACCGGGGAGCTGTTTTTT. The encoded protein is CSVRQGTGELFF.

The rearrangement uses TRBV2 and TRBJ1-5, with TRBD1 as a possible D gene (6 bases). This CDR3 region has 15 residues. The V gene lost 6 bases and the J gene lost 7 bases, with 19 bases spanning the gap. Germline values: CDR1 SNHLY, CDR2 FYNNEI. The DNA for the CDR3 is TGTGCCAGCAGAGAATTGATGGGGGCCAGGCAGCCCCAGCATTTT. This encodes CASRELMGARQPQHF.